Described below is a single T cell receptor beta chain sequence and its context. No antigen is known for it. This entry is derived from a study of T cells in Graves' hyperthyroidism and ophthalmopathy. Diagnoses used clinical symptoms, serum thyroxine and TRAb, thyroid ultrasound and orbital computed tomography. It was RNA transcripts that yielded the amplified TCR beta CDR3 regions. The TCR CDR3 first-round RT-PCR relied on the HTBI primer set. TCRdb called the multiplex PCR reads again in MiXCR, with one record for every CDR3 protein. This table has some 560,000 distinct CDR3 sequences, about 14% appearing once. The CDR3 runs to 16 residues. Germline V CDR1 and CDR2: MNHNS, SASEGT. Trimming took 5 bases from V and 3 from J, leaving 20 bases between them. Study findings and constraints: Blood held most thyroid clonotypes expanded above 0.001 frequency.

The V call is TRBV6-1, the J call TRBJ2-7; perhaps D is TRBD1 or TRBD2 (5 bases each). The receptor was isolated from a woman in her thirties or forties with Graves' hyperthyroidism. Material: blood. CDR3: CASSKTRGNLNYEQYF. The CDR3 DNA is TGTGCCAGCAGTAAGACGAGGGGAAACCTTAACTACGAGCAGTACTTC.